These 18 T cell receptor beta chains share one sample of origin, sequenced in a study of blood T cell repertoires in COVID-19. The table came from immunoSEQ multiplex PCR; TCRdb's copy has only in-frame clones and leaves some out. The table lists about 99,000 clones, 84% of them singletons. The sample was peripheral blood. Receptor source: a man between 65 and 79 years old with active or convalescent COVID-19.

This chain connects TRBV5-6 to TRBJ1-5, with a possible D match to TRBD1 (5 bases). Trimming cost V 2 bases and J 2 bases, with 14 bases left between them. Germline assignment: CDR1 SGHDT and CDR2 YYEEEE. The CDR3 length is 16 residues. The CDR3 DNA sequence: TGTGCCAGCAGCTTAAGAAGGGGCGAAGGCAATCAGCCCCAGCATTTT. This sequence encodes CASSLRRGEGNQPQHF.

The chain uses TRBV6-5 and TRBJ1-2; TRBD1 matches at 8 bases. This CDR3 contains 15 residues. V trimming: 9 bases; J trimming: 3 bases; junction bases outside the gene matches: 12. The germline gives CDR1 MNHEY, CDR2 SVGAGI. CDR3 sequence reads: CASLPGGVLHYGYTF. The CDR3, as DNA: TGTGCCAGTTTACCAGGGGGCGTTCTTCACTATGGCTACACCTTC.

The CDR3 DNA follows: TGCAGCGTTGCCCAGGCCCGGGGACTAGCGGATACCTCCTACGAGCAGTACTTC. It yields the protein CSVAQARGLADTSYEQYF. V is TRBV29-1 and J is TRBJ2-7; 11 nucleotides align to TRBD2. The germline gives CDR1 SQVTM, CDR2 ANQGSEA. The J segment lost 0 bases and the V segment lost 4 bases, leaving 14 bases of the junction unmatched. The CDR3 runs to 18 residues.

The chain uses TRBV11-2 and TRBJ1-5; D is unresolved. The length of the CDR3 is 15 residues. V gave up 1 base and J gave up 0 bases, with 7 bases separating them. Per germline, CDR1 SGHAT and CDR2 FQNNGV. CDR3 region: CASSLGGNSNQPQHF. CDR3 nucleotides: TGTGCCAGCAGCTTAGGCGGAAATAGCAATCAGCCCCAGCATTTT.

The genes are TRBV7-2 and TRBJ1-4; maybe TRBD1 (6 bases). Germline lookup yields CDR1 SGHTA and CDR2 FQGNSA. V gave up 4 bases and J gave up 7 bases, with 13 bases separating them. The CDR3 runs to 14 residues. Here the CDR3 reads CASSSERTVEKLFF. The CDR3 coding sequence is TGTGCCAGCAGCTCGGAGAGGACAGTTGAAAAACTGTTTTTT. The full variable domain, completed using reference TRBV7-2 and TRBJ1-4, is GAGVSQSPSNKVTEKGKDVELRCDPISGHTALYWYRQSLGQGLEFLIYFQGNSAPDKSGLPSDRFSAERTGGSVSTLTIQRTQQEDSAVYLCASSSERTVEKLFFGSGTQLSVL.

The chain couples TRBV18 to TRBJ1-5; TRBD1 is a possible D gene (5 bases). There are 15 residues in the CDR3. Germline CDR1 reads KGHSH; CDR2 reads LQKENI. V lost 0 bases and J 5 bases, leaving 11 bases between the germline ends. CDR3 loop: CASSPPGGVDQPQHF. CDR3 DNA sequence: TGTGCCAGCTCACCACCGGGGGGGGTCGATCAGCCCCAGCATTTT.

This rearrangement joins TRBV21-1 to TRBJ2-2; the listed D gene, TRBD1, was not tested against the DNA. TRBV21-1 represents a pseudogene. This CDR3 spans 17 amino acids. The CDR3 reads CASSKTGTGGNTGELFF. For the CDR3, the DNA is TGTGCCAGCAGCAAAACCGGGACAGGGGGCAACACCGGGGAGCTGTTTTTT.

The chain links TRBV4-2 to TRBJ1-2; TRBD1 might be the D (5 bases). Germline CDR1 LGHNA, CDR2 YNFKEQ. The CDR3 has 16 amino acids. The V end lost 4 bases, the J end lost 7 bases, and 22 bases lay between the germline ends. This CDR3 reads CASSPSVGQGPGGYTF. The DNA of the CDR3 is TGTGCCAGCAGCCCTTCCGTAGGGCAGGGCCCGGGTGGCTACACCTTC.

The genes are TRBV5-1 and TRBJ2-7, with 9 bases fitting TRBD2. V lost 4 bases and J lost 1; bases outside the gene matches: 3. Germline CDR1 reads SGHRS; CDR2 reads YFSETQ. CDR3 length: 14 amino acids. The CDR3: CASSKTSGSYEQYF. The CDR3 DNA sequence: TGCGCCAGCAGCAAGACTAGCGGTTCCTACGAGCAGTACTTC.

This chain links TRBV6-6 with TRBJ2-4; D may be TRBD1 (6 bases). This CDR3 region has 16 residues. Germline CDR1 and CDR2: MNHNY and SVGAGI (reference sequence). V was pared by 5 bases and J by 0 bases, with 14 bases between. CDR3 sequence: CASSHGTHIAKNIQYF. The CDR3 region has the DNA TGTGCCAGCAGTCACGGGACACACATAGCCAAAAACATTCAGTACTTC.

This chain joins TRBV25-1 and TRBJ2-3, with 10 positions matching TRBD2. The CDR3 extends over 16 amino acids. Losses at the gene ends were 3 bases for V and 4 bases for J; bases not matched to a gene: 7. The V gene's germline CDR1 is MGHDK and CDR2 SYGVNS. The CDR3 sequence is CASSDAFLAGADTQYF. The CDR3 region has the DNA TGTGCCAGCAGTGATGCTTTCCTAGCGGGGGCAGATACGCAGTATTTT.

The count of this clone is one. This chain links TRBV28 with TRBJ1-6; 8 bases match TRBD1. The CDR3 extends over 14 amino acids. The V gene end was trimmed by 8 bases and the J gene end by 8 bases; junction bases not matched to a gene: 8. CDR1 and CDR2 from the germline V gene are MDHEN and SYDVKM. CDR3 amino acids: CASARGPQDSPLHF. The CDR3 coding sequence is TGTGCCAGCGCCAGGGGGCCTCAGGATTCACCCCTCCACTTT.

The chain couples TRBV5-1 to TRBJ2-7; 8 bases map to TRBD1. V lost 4 bases, J lost 4 bases, and 13 bases stayed unmatched. Germline V gene lookup returns CDR1 SGHRS and CDR2 YFSETQ. The CDR3 sequence is 16 residues long. In DNA form, the CDR3 reads TGCGCCAGCAGCCAGGAGGTTGGACAGGGTCGTTACGAGCAGTACTTC. Translation gives CASSQEVGQGRYEQYF. Supplemented by reference TRBV5-1 and TRBJ2-7, the full variable domain reads KAGVTQTPRYLIKTRGQQVTLSCSPISGHRSVSWYQQTPGQGLQFLFEYFSETQRNKGNFPGRFSGRQFSNSRSEMNVSTLELGDSALYLCASSQEVGQGRYEQYFGPGTRLTVT.

This clone was detected only once. The V gene is TRBV4-2, the J gene TRBJ2-1; TRBD1 matches at 7 bases. The germline CDR1 and CDR2 sequences are LGHNA and YNFKEQ. The CDR3 has 15 residues. The V segment lost 5 bases and the J segment 4 bases; nucleotides outside the gene matches: 8. The CDR3 loop reads CASSGTGTEYNEQFF. The CDR3 bases are TGTGCCAGCAGCGGAACCGGGACAGAGTACAATGAGCAGTTCTTC.

This sequence joins TRBV3-1 (or the pseudogene TRBV3-2) and TRBJ1-1; D gene ambiguous. V was clipped by 2 bases and J by 11 bases, with 15 bases between them. The CDR3 covers 13 residues. Germline assignment: CDR1 LGHDT and CDR2 YNNKEL (reference sequence). This chain's CDR3 is CASSQKQRSGAFF. CDR3 nucleotides: TGTGCCAGCAGCCAAAAACAACGATCGGGGGCTTTCTTT.

V is TRBV28 and J is TRBJ1-5; possibly TRBD1 for D (6 bases). The CDR3 has 14 residues. V lost 6 bases, J lost 2 bases, and 11 bases lay in between. The germline V gene encodes CDR1 MDHEN and CDR2 SYDVKM. Here the CDR3 DNA reads TGTGCCAGCAGCAGAGCAGGGGGCAATCAGCCCCAGCATTTT. This gives the protein CASSRAGGNQPQHF.

The V gene is TRBV19, the J gene TRBJ1-2; the match to TRBD1 covers 7 bases. V shed 7 bases, J shed 8 bases, and the junction held 10 bases outside the gene matches. Germline-derived CDR1 and CDR2 are LNHDA and SQIVND (reference sequence). CDR3 length: 13 residues. This chain's CDR3 is CASTPTGRRGYTF. The DNA of the CDR3 is TGTGCCAGTACCCCGACAGGGCGGCGAGGCTACACCTTC.

This clone was recorded a few times. This rearrangement joins TRBV11-1 to TRBJ1-1, with D unresolved. Germline assignment: CDR1 SGHAT and CDR2 FQDESV (reference sequence). CDR3 length: 13 residues. The ends were cut back, 3 bases at V and 5 bases at J, with 10 bases in the middle. The CDR3 is CASSFAPGTEAFF. CDR3 DNA: TGTGCCAGCAGCTTTGCCCCCGGGACTGAAGCTTTCTTT.